Listed here are 5 T cell receptor beta chains from one sample, sequenced in a study of neurological immune-mediated disorders. TCRdb processed the 5' RACE reads anew with MiXCR; each CDR3 protein has one entry. Of 55,000 to 60,000 distinct CDR3 sequences listed, around 3.5% were seen once; the top ten hold around 3.3%. Sample: PBMCs. These receptors all stem from a woman aged 25 to 39 with multiple sclerosis.

This clonotype was counted ten times or more. The V gene is TRBV3-1, the J gene TRBJ1-1, with D possibly being TRBD1 (5 bases). Trimming pared 7 bases from V and 2 bases from J, leaving 23 bases between. The CDR3 extends over 17 amino acids. CDR1 and CDR2 from the germline V gene are LGHDT and YNNKEL (reference sequence). CDR3 sequence reads: CASTRGDAAFSNTEAFF. The CDR3 DNA reads as TGTGCCAGCACCCGGGGGGACGCGGCTTTCTCCAACACTGAAGCTTTCTTT.

The sample holds many counts of this clonotype. The chain couples TRBV5-1 to TRBJ2-6; tentative D call: TRBD1 (7 bases). V lost 1 base, J lost 0 bases, and 20 bases lay in between. The CDR3 runs to 20 residues. The germline gives CDR1 SGHRS, CDR2 YFSETQ. Here the CDR3 reads CASSLRPRQGGVSGANVLTF. CDR3 sequence (DNA): TGCGCCAGCAGCTTGCGGCCCAGACAGGGAGGTGTCTCTGGGGCCAACGTCCTGACTTTC.

This clonotype was observed many times. The chain joins TRBV5-1 to TRBJ2-1; 8 bases line up with TRBD2. V gave up 2 bases and J gave up 1 base; unmatched junction bases: 14. The CDR3 totals 19 residues. Germline assignment: CDR1 SGHRS and CDR2 YFSETQ. CDR3 DNA: TGCGCCAGCAGCTTACCGGGACTAGGGACTCTCGGTTCCTACAATGAGCAGTTCTTC. As protein: CASSLPGLGTLGSYNEQFF.

This clonotype was counted at least ten times. The CDR3 sequence is CSANPDRENIQYF. CDR3 in DNA: TGCAGTGCTAACCCGGACCGGGAAAACATTCAGTACTTC. This chain connects TRBV20-1 to TRBJ2-4; D remains ambiguous. The CDR3 is made up of 13 amino acids. CDR1 is DFQATT and CDR2 is SNEGSKA in the germline V gene (reference sequence). With 4 bases removed from V and 5 bases from J, the gap between germline ends came to 12 bases.

In this sample, this clonotype turned up many times. The chain links TRBV7-2 to TRBJ2-1; no definite D call. V was shortened by 6 bases and J by 7 bases, with 13 bases between the two germline ends. Germline CDR1 and CDR2: SGHTA and FQGNSA. The CDR3 is made up of 13 amino acids. Written as DNA, the CDR3 is TGTGCCAGCAGGCCTACCACTCAGAATGAGCAGTTCTTC. The encoded protein is CASRPTTQNEQFF.